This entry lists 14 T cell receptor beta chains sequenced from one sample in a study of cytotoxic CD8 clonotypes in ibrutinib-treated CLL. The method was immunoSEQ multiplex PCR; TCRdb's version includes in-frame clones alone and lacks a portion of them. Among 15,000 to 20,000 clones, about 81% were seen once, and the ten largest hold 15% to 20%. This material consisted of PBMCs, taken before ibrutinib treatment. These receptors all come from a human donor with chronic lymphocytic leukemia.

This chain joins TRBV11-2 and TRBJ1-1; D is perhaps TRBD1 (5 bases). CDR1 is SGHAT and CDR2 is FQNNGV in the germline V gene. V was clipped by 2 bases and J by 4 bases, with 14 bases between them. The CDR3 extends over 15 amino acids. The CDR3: CASSLRGGVSTEAFF. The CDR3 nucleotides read TGTGCCAGCAGCTTAAGGGGAGGGGTGAGCACTGAAGCTTTCTTT. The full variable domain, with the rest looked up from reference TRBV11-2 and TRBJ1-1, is EAGVAQSPRYKIIEKRQSVAFWCNPISGHATLYWYQQILGQGPKLLIQFQNNGVVDDSQLPKDRFSAERLKGVDSTLKIQPAKLEDSAVYLCASSLRGGVSTEAFFGQGTRLTVV.

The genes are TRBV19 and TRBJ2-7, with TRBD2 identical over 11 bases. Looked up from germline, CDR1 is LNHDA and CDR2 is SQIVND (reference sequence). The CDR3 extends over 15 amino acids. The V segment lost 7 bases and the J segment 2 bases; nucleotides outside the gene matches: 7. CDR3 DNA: TGTGCCAGTACCGATATAGCGGGAGGGCCCTACGAGCAGTACTTC. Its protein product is CASTDIAGGPYEQYF. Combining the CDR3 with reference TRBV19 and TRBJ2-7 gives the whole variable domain DGGITQSPKYLFRKEGQNVTLSCEQNLNHDAMYWYRQDPGQGLRLIYYSQIVNDFQKGDIAEGYSVSREKKESFPLTVTSAQKNPTAFYLCASTDIAGGPYEQYFGPGTRLTVT.

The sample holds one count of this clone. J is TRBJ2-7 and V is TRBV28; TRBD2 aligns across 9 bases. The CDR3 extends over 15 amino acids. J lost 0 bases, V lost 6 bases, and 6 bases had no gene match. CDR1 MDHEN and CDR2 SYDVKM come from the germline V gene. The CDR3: CASRRLADNSYEQYF. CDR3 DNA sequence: TGTGCCAGCAGACGACTAGCGGACAACTCCTACGAGCAGTACTTC.

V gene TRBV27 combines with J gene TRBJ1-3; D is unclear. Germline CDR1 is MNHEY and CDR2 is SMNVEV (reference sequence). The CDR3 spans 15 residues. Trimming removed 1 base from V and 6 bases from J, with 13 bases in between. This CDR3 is CASSLLGAGENTIYF. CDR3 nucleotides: TGTGCCAGCAGTTTATTGGGAGCCGGAGAAAACACCATATATTTT.

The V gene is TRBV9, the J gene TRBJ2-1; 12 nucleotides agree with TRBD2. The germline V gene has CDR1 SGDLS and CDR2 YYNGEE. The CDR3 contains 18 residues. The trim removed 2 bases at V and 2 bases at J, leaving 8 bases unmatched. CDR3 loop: CASSVSSGRASAYNEQFF. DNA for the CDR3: TGTGCCAGCAGCGTCTCTAGCGGGAGGGCCTCAGCCTACAATGAGCAGTTCTTC.

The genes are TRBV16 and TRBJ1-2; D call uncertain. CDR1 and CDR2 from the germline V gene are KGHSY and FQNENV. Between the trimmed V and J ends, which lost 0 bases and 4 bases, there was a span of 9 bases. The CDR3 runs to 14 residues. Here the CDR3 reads CASSQSLSSYGYTF. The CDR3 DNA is TGTGCCAGCAGCCAATCGTTATCCAGCTATGGCTACACCTTC.

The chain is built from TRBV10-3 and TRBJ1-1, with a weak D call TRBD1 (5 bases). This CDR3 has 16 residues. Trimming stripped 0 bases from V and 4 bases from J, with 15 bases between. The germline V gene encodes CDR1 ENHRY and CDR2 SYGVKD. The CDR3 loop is CAISESIPGRGTEAFF. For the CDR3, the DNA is TGTGCCATCAGTGAGTCGATCCCGGGGAGGGGCACTGAAGCTTTCTTT.

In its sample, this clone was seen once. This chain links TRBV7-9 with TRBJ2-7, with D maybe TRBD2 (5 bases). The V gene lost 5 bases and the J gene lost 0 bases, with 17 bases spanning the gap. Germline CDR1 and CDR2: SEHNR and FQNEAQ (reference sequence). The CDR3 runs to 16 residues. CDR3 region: CASSIRGGSSSYEQYF. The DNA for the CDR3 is TGTGCCAGCAGCATACGCGGCGGGTCGAGCTCCTACGAGCAGTACTTC.

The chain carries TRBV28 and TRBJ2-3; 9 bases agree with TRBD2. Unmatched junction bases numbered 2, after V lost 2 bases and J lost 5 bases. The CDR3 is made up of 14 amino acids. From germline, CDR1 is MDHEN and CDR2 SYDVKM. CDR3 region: CASSLTLAGDTQYF. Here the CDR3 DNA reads TGTGCCAGCAGTTTAACACTAGCGGGAGATACGCAGTATTTT.

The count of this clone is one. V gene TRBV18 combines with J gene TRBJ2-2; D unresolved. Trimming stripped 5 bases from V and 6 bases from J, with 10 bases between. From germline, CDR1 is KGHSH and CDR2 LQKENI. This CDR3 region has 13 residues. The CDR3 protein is CASSARVPGELFF. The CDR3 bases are TGTGCCAGCTCAGCGCGTGTACCCGGGGAGCTGTTTTTT.

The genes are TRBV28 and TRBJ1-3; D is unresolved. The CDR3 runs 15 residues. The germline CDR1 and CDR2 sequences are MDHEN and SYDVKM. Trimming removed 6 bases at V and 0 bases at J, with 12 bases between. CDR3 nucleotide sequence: TGTGCCAGCAGGAAGTACGGGGACTCTGGAAACACCATATATTTT. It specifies CASRKYGDSGNTIYF.

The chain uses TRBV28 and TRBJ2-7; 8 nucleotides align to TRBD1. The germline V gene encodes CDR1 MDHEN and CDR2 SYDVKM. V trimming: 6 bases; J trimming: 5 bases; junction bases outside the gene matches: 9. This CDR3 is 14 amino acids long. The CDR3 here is CASSWGQEPHEQYF. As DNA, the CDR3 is TGTGCCAGCAGCTGGGGACAGGAACCCCACGAGCAGTACTTC. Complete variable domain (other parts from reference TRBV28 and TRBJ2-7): DVKVTQSSRYLVKRTGEKVFLECVQDMDHENMFWYRQDPGLGLRLIYFSYDVKMKEKGDIPEGYSVSREKKERFSLILESASTNQTSMYLCASSWGQEPHEQYFGPGTRLTVT.

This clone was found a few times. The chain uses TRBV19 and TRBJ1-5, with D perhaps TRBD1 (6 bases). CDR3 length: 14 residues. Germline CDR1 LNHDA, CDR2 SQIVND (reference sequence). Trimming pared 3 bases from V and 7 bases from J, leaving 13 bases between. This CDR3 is CASSIPGGPQPQHF. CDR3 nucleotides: TGTGCCAGTAGTATCCCCGGGGGGCCGCAGCCCCAGCATTTT.

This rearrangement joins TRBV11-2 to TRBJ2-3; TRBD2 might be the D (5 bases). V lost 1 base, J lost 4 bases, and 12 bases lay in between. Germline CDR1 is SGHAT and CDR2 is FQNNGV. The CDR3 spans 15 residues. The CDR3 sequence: CASSLAPLEADTQYF. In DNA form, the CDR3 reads TGTGCCAGCAGCTTAGCCCCACTAGAGGCAGATACGCAGTATTTT.